Below, 27 T cell receptor beta chains from the same sample are listed, as sequenced in a study of blood T cells in healthy people across ages. A second about 7 to 11 cycle PCR used barcoded and J-beta primers. From the 5' RACE reads, TCRdb called clonotypes with MiXCR, one entry per CDR3 protein. Among 800,000 to 950,000 distinct CDR3 sequences listed, about 44% were seen once. The sequenced sample was blood. The receptors here all came from a man aged 25-45 years in good health.

The chain carries TRBV20-1 and TRBJ2-2; 7 positions match TRBD1. J gave up 3 bases and V 2 bases, and 6 bases lay outside the gene matches. Germline V gene lookup returns CDR1 DFQATT and CDR2 SNEGSKA (reference sequence). This CDR3 contains 15 residues. CDR3 coding DNA: TGCAGTGCTAGATTCCAGGGGGTGGACACCGGGGAGCTGTTTTTT. Translated, it gives CSARFQGVDTGELFF.

This clonotype was counted a single time. V and J are TRBV12-3 or TRBV12-4 and TRBJ2-5; no reliable D call. Trimming pared 2 bases from V and 0 bases from J, leaving 7 bases between. This CDR3 has 14 residues. CDR3 region: CASSLRPNQETQYF. CDR3 DNA sequence: TGTGCCAGCAGTTTACGTCCGAACCAAGAGACCCAGTACTTC.

The J gene is TRBJ2-1, the V gene TRBV20-1, with 12 bases lining up with TRBD2. Unmatched junction bases numbered 9, after V lost 2 bases and J lost 4 bases. The CDR3 loop spans 17 amino acids. CDR1 is DFQATT, CDR2 SNEGSKA, per germline (reference sequence). The CDR3 is CSARSPTSGGLYNEQFF. In DNA form, the CDR3 reads TGCAGTGCTAGATCCCCGACTAGCGGGGGTCTATACAATGAGCAGTTCTTC.

About this clonotype: The conserved final phenylalanine or tryptophan is absent from the CDR3, which likely points to a read error. The chain links TRBV5-1 to TRBJ2-6, with D unresolved. CDR3 length equals 15 residues. V lost 2 bases and J lost 0, with 6 bases in between. The V gene's germline CDR1 is SGHRS and CDR2 YFSETQ. Written as DNA, the CDR3 is TGCGCCAGCAGCTTCGGAACCTCTGGGGCCAACGTCCTGACTTCC. It yields the protein CASSFGTSGANVLTS.

V and J are TRBV6-4 and TRBJ2-1, with D perhaps TRBD1 (5 bases). This CDR3 is 15 amino acids long. Germline V gives CDR1 MRHNA, CDR2 SNTAGT. V gave up 5 bases and J gave up 4 bases, with 15 bases separating them. CDR3 coding DNA: TGTGCCAGCAGTAAAAGGGGTCAGGGATACAATGAGCAGTTCTTC. Protein: CASSKRGQGYNEQFF.

This chain uses TRBV25-1 with TRBJ2-7; D is perhaps TRBD1 or TRBD2 (5 bases each). V lost 10 bases and J 7 bases, leaving 26 bases between the germline ends. The CDR3 covers 15 residues. Germline CDR1 reads MGHDK; CDR2 reads SYGVNS. CDR3: CANNAFSRGVGEQYF. The CDR3 region has the DNA TGTGCCAACAACGCATTTTCCCGGGGCGTAGGGGAGCAGTACTTC.

The chain links TRBV5-6 to TRBJ2-4; D is ambiguous. With the DNA end fitting TRBJ2-7 better, the J assignment may be wrong. Germline assignment: CDR1 SGHDT and CDR2 YYEEEE. This CDR3 is 12 amino acids long. The CDR3, as DNA: TGTGCCAGCAGCGTCAGCCGCTACGAGCAGTACTTC. Its protein product is CASSVSRYEQYF.

This clonotype was detected many times. A read error may be the cause here, since a much bigger clone is one base away. The V call is TRBV7-9, the J call TRBJ2-7; D is uncertain. Germline V lookup: CDR1 SEHNR, CDR2 FQNEAQ (reference sequence). Trimming took 5 bases from V and 2 from J, leaving 13 bases between them. The CDR3 is made up of 14 amino acids. The CDR3 DNA sequence: TGTGCCAGCAGCGTAGGTGGAACAGCCTACGAGCAGTACTTC. Translating gives CASSVGGTAYEQYF.

The rearrangement uses TRBV13 and TRBJ1-3; D may be TRBD1 (6 bases). The CDR3 extends over 16 amino acids. The germline gives CDR1 PRHDT, CDR2 FYEKMQ (reference sequence). V gave up 0 bases and J gave up 0 bases, with 9 bases separating them. CDR3 loop: CASSLGDSLSGNTIYF. CDR3 nucleotides: TGTGCCAGCAGCTTAGGGGACAGCCTCTCTGGAAACACCATATATTTT. Variable domain in full (rest from reference TRBV13 and TRBJ1-3): AAGVIQSPRHLIKEKRETATLKCYPIPRHDTVYWYQQGPGQDPQFLISFYEKMQSDKGSIPDRFSAQQFSDYHSELNMSSLELGDSALYFCASSLGDSLSGNTIYFGEGSWLTVV.

The V gene is TRBV27, the J gene TRBJ2-6; 10 bases match TRBD1. J was trimmed by 0 bases and V by 6 bases; bases with no gene match: 11. There are 19 residues in the CDR3. Germline CDR1 and CDR2: MNHEY and SMNVEV (reference sequence). CDR3 loop: CASSLGQGGLPSGANVLTF. CDR3 DNA: TGTGCCAGCAGCTTAGGACAGGGGGGTCTTCCCTCTGGGGCCAACGTCCTGACTTTC.

The genes are TRBV29-1 and TRBJ2-5; 9 nucleotides match TRBD2. Germline-derived CDR1 and CDR2 are SQVTM and ANQGSEA. The trim removed 3 bases at V and 11 bases at J, leaving 16 bases unmatched. CDR3 length: 15 residues. The DNA for the CDR3 is TGCAGCGTTGAGACTAGCGGAACCTCCTACAATGAGCAGTACTTC. Translated, it gives CSVETSGTSYNEQYF.

J is TRBJ2-7 and V is TRBV29-1; a weak D match, TRBD2 (5 bases). The germline gives CDR1 SQVTM, CDR2 ANQGSEA. The CDR3 contains 12 residues. The V end was cut by 0 bases, the J end by 7 bases, with 10 bases between. The DNA for the CDR3 is TGCAGCGTTGAAGAACGGCGAGGGGAGCAGTACTTC. Amino acids: CSVEERRGEQYF.

The chain joins TRBV6-1 to TRBJ2-5, with D perhaps TRBD2 (5 bases). The tail of the sequence fits TRBJ2-7 better, so the J call may be wrong. The CDR3 totals 13 residues. CDR1 is MNHNS, CDR2 SASEGT, per germline. The CDR3 DNA is TGTGCCAGCAGTGAAGCAGTGGGAGCCGAGCAGTACTTC. As protein: CASSEAVGAEQYF.

The chain couples TRBV20-1 to TRBJ2-3; 7 bases match TRBD1. The CDR3 runs to 15 residues. After removal of 3 bases from V and 1 base from J, the junction contained 7 bases not matched to a gene. Germline lookup yields CDR1 DFQATT and CDR2 SNEGSKA (reference sequence). The DNA for the CDR3 is TGCAGTGCTAGTGGACAGGCTATGGGCACAGATACGCAGTATTTT. Amino acids: CSASGQAMGTDTQYF.

Only a few counts were recorded for this clonotype. J is TRBJ2-3 and V is TRBV3-1, with 7 bases identical to TRBD2. V lost 1 base, J lost 2 bases, and 12 bases stayed unmatched. CDR1 is LGHDT, CDR2 YNNKEL, per germline (reference sequence). The CDR3 covers 18 residues. In DNA form, the CDR3 reads TGTGCCAGCAGCCAAGCCCCCTCTGCTAGCGGACTCACAGATACGCAGTATTTT. Residues: CASSQAPSASGLTDTQYF.

As DNA, the CDR3 is TGTGCCAGCTCACCAGGAGGGGTCGGGGAGCTGTTTTTT. Its translation: CASSPGGVGELFF. V gene TRBV18 combines with J gene TRBJ2-2; perhaps TRBD2 as D (6 bases). CDR3 length: 13 amino acids. V was pared by 2 bases and J by 7 bases, with 8 bases between. Germline assignment: CDR1 KGHSH and CDR2 LQKENI.

V and J are TRBV2 and TRBJ1-2; D ambiguous. This CDR3 comprises 13 residues. Germline CDR1 and CDR2: SNHLY and FYNNEI. V was cut by 3 bases and J by 4 bases, with 9 bases left in between. Here the CDR3 reads CASSDSPFYGYTF. In nucleotides, the CDR3 is TGTGCCAGCAGTGACAGCCCTTTCTATGGCTACACCTTC. The full variable domain, with the rest looked up from reference TRBV2 and TRBJ1-2, is EPEVTQTPSHQVTQMGQEVILRCVPISNHLYFYWYRQILGQKVEFLVSFYNNEISEKSEIFDDQFSVERPDGSNFTLKIRSTKLEDSAMYFCASSDSPFYGYTFGSGTRLTVV.

This clonotype has just a few counts. DNA of the CDR3: TGTGCCACGCAGCCGCGAAGGGAAGGAGGAGGCTACACCTTC. Its protein product is CATQPRREGGGYTF. This chain joins TRBV10-3 and TRBJ1-2; no firm D call. Germline V gene data show CDR1 as ENHRY and CDR2 as SYGVKD. The CDR3 runs to 14 residues. Trimming cost V 10 bases and J 8 bases, with 23 bases left between them.

This clonotype has only a few counts. The chain carries TRBV20-1 and TRBJ2-5; 7 positions match TRBD2. The CDR3 spans 13 residues. Trimming removed 3 bases from V and 1 base from J; junction bases left unmatched: 2. Germline assignment: CDR1 DFQATT and CDR2 SNEGSKA (reference sequence). CDR3 nucleotides: TGCAGTGCTAGTCGGACTAGCCAAGAGACCCAGTACTTC. Its protein is CSASRTSQETQYF.

This sequence joins TRBV20-1 and TRBJ2-2, with D perhaps matching TRBD2 (6 bases). Germline assignment: CDR1 DFQATT and CDR2 SNEGSKA (reference sequence). V lost 6 bases and J lost 0, with 14 bases in between. The CDR3 consists of 15 residues. This chain's CDR3 is CSAPMGGANTGELFF. The CDR3 DNA sequence: TGCAGTGCCCCCATGGGGGGTGCGAACACCGGGGAGCTGTTTTTT.

Comments on this clonotype: The junction does not match germline at one end; this may be a read error. The V and J genes are TRBV20-1 and TRBJ1-2; D perhaps matches TRBD1 (5 bases). The germline V gene encodes CDR1 DFQATT and CDR2 SNEGSKA (reference sequence). This CDR3 spans 11 amino acids. CDR3 bases: TGCATTGCTAGAGGGGATCATGGCTACACCTTC. Translation: CIARGDHGYTF.

This clonotype was seen a handful of times. J is TRBJ2-3 and V is TRBV13; 7 positions match TRBD1. Losses at the gene ends were 5 bases for V and 0 bases for J; bases not matched to a gene: 8. Germline CDR1 reads PRHDT; CDR2 reads FYEKMQ (reference sequence). This CDR3 is 16 amino acids long. Here the CDR3 reads CASSTDLGQSTDTQYF. CDR3 in DNA: TGTGCCAGCAGCACCGATTTGGGACAGAGCACAGATACGCAGTATTTT.

The rearrangement uses TRBV7-2 and TRBJ2-7; D is ambiguous. The germline CDR1 and CDR2 sequences are SGHTA and FQGNSA. CDR3 length: 15 residues. V was shortened by 3 bases and J by 3 bases, with 15 bases between the two germline ends. The CDR3 DNA reads as TGTGCCAGCAGCTTGAGGCGTAATTACGACTACGAGCAGTACTTC. It yields the protein CASSLRRNYDYEQYF.

This clonotype came up a few times. The chain recombines TRBV20-1 with TRBJ2-7; 7 bases are a match to TRBD1. V was clipped by 6 bases and J by 0 bases; unmatched bases: 8. The CDR3 is made up of 14 amino acids. The germline CDR1 and CDR2 sequences are DFQATT and SNEGSKA (reference sequence). Here the CDR3 reads CSATLGQTSYEQYF. The CDR3 DNA reads as TGCAGTGCAACATTGGGACAGACCTCCTACGAGCAGTACTTC.

Concerning this clonotype: The junction departs from the called germline gene at one end, perhaps through a read error. The rearrangement joins TRBV3-1 to TRBJ2-4; 8 bases agree with TRBD2. The closer fit of TRBJ2-7 to the DNA end suggests the J call may be wrong. The CDR3 runs to 15 residues. Germline V gene data show CDR1 as LGHDT and CDR2 as YNNKEL (reference sequence). CDR3 sequence: CAGSQERAGAYEQYF. The DNA for the CDR3 is TGTGCCGGCAGCCAAGAGAGAGCGGGGGCCTACGAGCAGTACTTC.

This chain joins TRBV11-2 and TRBJ2-1, with 8 bases matching TRBD1. Germline assignment: CDR1 SGHAT and CDR2 FQNNGV. This CDR3 is built from 18 residues. Trimming took 0 bases from V and 5 from J; bases not matched to a gene: 12. Here the CDR3 reads CASSLDLSWGQENNEQFF. The CDR3 DNA reads as TGTGCCAGCAGCTTAGATCTTAGCTGGGGACAGGAGAACAATGAGCAGTTCTTC.

The genes are TRBV6-2 or TRBV6-3 and TRBJ2-7; tentatively, D is TRBD1 (6 bases). This CDR3 has 13 amino acids. The ends were cut back, 6 bases at V and 6 bases at J, with 15 bases in the middle. Germline V lookup: CDR1 MNHEY, CDR2 SVGEGT. The CDR3 loop reads CASSTQGRAEQYF. The CDR3 nucleotides read TGTGCCAGCAGCACCCAGGGGCGGGCCGAGCAGTACTTC.